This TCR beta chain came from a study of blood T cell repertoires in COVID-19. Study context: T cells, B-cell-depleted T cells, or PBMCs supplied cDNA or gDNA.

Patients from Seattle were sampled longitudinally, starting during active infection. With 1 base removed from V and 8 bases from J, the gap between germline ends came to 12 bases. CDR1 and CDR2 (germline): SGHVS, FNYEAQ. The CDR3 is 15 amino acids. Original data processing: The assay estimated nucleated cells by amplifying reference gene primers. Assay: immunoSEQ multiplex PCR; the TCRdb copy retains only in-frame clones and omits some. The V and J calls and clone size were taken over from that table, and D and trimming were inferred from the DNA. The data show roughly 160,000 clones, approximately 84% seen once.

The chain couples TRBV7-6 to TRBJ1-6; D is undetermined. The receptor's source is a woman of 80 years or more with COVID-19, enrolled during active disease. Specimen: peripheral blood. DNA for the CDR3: TGTGCCAGCAGCTTAGGGGGTACCGGGGATTCACCCCTCCACTTT. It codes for CASSLGGTGDSPLHF.